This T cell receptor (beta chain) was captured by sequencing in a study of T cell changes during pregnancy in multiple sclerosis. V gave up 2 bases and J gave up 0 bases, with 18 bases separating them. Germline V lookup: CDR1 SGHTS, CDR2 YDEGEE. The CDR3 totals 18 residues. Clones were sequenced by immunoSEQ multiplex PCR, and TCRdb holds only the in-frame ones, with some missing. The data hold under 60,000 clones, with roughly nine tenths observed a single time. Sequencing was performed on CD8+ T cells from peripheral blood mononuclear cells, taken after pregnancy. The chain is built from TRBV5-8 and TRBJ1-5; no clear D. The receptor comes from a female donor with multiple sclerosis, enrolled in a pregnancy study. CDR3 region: CASSFPPNSVYSNQPQHF. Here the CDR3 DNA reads TGTGCCAGCAGCTTTCCTCCGAACAGTGTTTATAGCAATCAGCCCCAGCATTTT.